A single sample gave rise to the 2 T cell receptor beta chains below, sequenced in a study of blood T cells in healthy people across ages. Next came a second PCR, run for about 7 to 12 cycles, which used a sample-barcoded 5' primer along with a J-beta primer mix. TCRdb redid the calling of the 5' RACE reads with MiXCR, one entry per CDR3 protein. The table has 380,000 or so distinct CDR3 sequences, approximately 51% seen once. The sequenced material came from blood. The receptors were sampled from a man in his sixties in good health.

This sequence joins TRBV29-1 and TRBJ2-5; D could derive from TRBD1 or TRBD2 (5 bases each). CDR3 length equals 14 residues. Per the germline V gene, CDR1 is SQVTM and CDR2 is ANQGSEA. Trimming left V 5 bases short and J 2 bases short, with 15 bases between. CDR3 nucleotide sequence: TGCAGCGTTTGGGGTTGGGGGAATCAAGAGACCCAGTACTTC. It is translated as CSVWGWGNQETQYF.

V is TRBV20-1 and J is TRBJ2-5, with 10 nucleotides matching TRBD2. The J call may be mistaken, given a closer DNA end match to TRBJ2-7. The CDR3 has 15 amino acids. CDR1 DFQATT and CDR2 SNEGSKA come from the germline V gene (reference sequence). The CDR3 region has the DNA TGCAGTGCTAGAGATTGGCTAGCGGGAGACCACGAGCAGTACTTC. Translation gives CSARDWLAGDHEQYF.